What follows is one T cell receptor beta chain and its context. The antigen it binds to is not known. No much larger clonotype is one base removed from it; base qualities were not supplied. Trimming costs V 10 bases and J 3 bases, and their ends lie 12 bases apart. The CDR3 contains 13 residues, cysteine and phenylalanine counted. Just CDR3 DNA is preserved here, 39 bases in frame from base 1. The CDR1 and CDR2 encoded by the germline V gene (reference sequence) are LNHDA and SQIVND. CD8 naive samples were CD45RO-negative cells positively selected for CCR7, giving a CD45RA+CCR7+ population that excluded TemRA cells. The donors were healthy, HIV-negative adults with no recently reported acute infections or vaccinations. All donors were Caucasian adults living in Nashville, Tennessee, USA. Blood was obtained by leukapheresis, after which PBMCs were separated by Ficoll-Histopaque density gradient centrifugation and cryopreserved in liquid nitrogen vapor phase. Purity and quantity of every magnetically sorted T cell population were checked by analytical flow cytometry. Genomic DNA was isolated from every sorted fraction and measured by UV absorbance on a Nanodrop 2000c.

This sample is part of a study of shared clonotypes between healthy human individuals (dated by TCRdb to 2019 to 2021). As for the study more broadly: The cohort comprised two women and a few men aged 18 to 49 years. Per donor, three plates each were used for CD4 naive and CD4 memory, two for CD8 naive, and one for CD8 memory. Blood TCR repertoires of roughly five healthy adults were deeply sequenced to estimate repertoire size and the extent of clonotype sharing between individuals. Different laboratories and diverse techniques were used to prepare libraries and sequence TCR repertoires, to increase sequencing depth and limit assay-specific biases. Between about 0.9 and 9 billion PBMCs per donor were obtained by leukapheresis. General study outcomes and caveats: Clonotypes shared by all four sorted-subset donors showed higher generation probabilities than non-shared clonotypes. Estimated clonotype richness was generally larger for naive than for memory subsets. Based on pairwise subsampling, the degree of clonotype sharing among donors was expected to be affected by sequencing depth. When four donors were compared, the shared fraction of clonotypes was 5% to 6.5% for naive CD4, 3% to 4% for naive CD8, 2.3% for memory CD4, and around 0.4% for memory CD8. Even with the large sequencing depth, rarefaction of the sorted-subset datasets indicated that sequencing was incomplete. Sampling was restricted to blood, and TCR repertoires in tissue are likely to differ from TCR repertoires in blood. Because the study included a small number of donors, the genetic and exposure-history diversity represented was limited.

Using the deep immunoSEQ assay, TCR CDR3 regions were amplified from genomic DNA by multiplex PCR. For each cell subset, the extracted genomic DNA was distributed evenly across all wells of several immunoSEQ 96-well plates, and each plate served as one replicate. For sorted subsets, each replicate PCR was loaded with roughly 190 ng genomic DNA, equivalent to 30,000 or so T cell genomes. Purified libraries were measured with a Qubit 3.0 fluorometer, size-checked on a Bioanalyzer 2100, and measured again with the KAPA Library Quantification kit. Every immunoSEQ 96-well plate was sequenced on a separate single-read 150-cycle Illumina NextSeq 550 flow cell. From the authors' description of their analysis: Because only junctional sequences without quality scores were contained in the immunoSEQ output, filtering matching that applied to full-length reads could not be performed. Sequences were annotated with PyIR, a Python wrapper for IgBLAST v1.9, using IMGT germline references to assign V/J genes and CDR3. Reads were removed for weak V/J assignments (E-value above 1e-6), missing CDR3, stop codons, out-of-frame junctions, or ambiguous translated residues. A V3J clonotype was defined by an identical inferred V gene, J gene, and CDR3 amino acid sequence. To compute the percentage overlap between repertoires, the number of shared unique clonotypes was divided by the size of the smaller repertoire. RTK rarefaction, the Chao1 estimator, and Recon v2.1 estimates of unobserved clonotypes were used to assess repertoire richness. OLGA was used to compute generation probabilities for all TCRbeta clonotypes that the gDNA method yielded from a few donors. As stored in TCRdb, this immuneACCESS dataset retains in-frame rearrangements with V and J assigned. A fraction of the clones does not appear; measured against another copy, unresolved V genes explain less than half of the discrepancy, and the remainder lacks a known reason. V and J calls and clone size are given by that table; D and trimming were obtained from the DNA. The sample table contains some 2.1 million clones; only one count was recorded for 93% of them. The ten biggest clones cover around 1.7% of the sample.

This sequence originates from a man in his late teens or twenties in good health. Some clones in this sample may be carry-over from other donors' samples. Material: naive CD8+ T cells from PBMCs. Explained via the paper, the cell subset or site label denotes: CD45RA+CCR7+. The chain links TRBV19 with TRBJ2-2; the D gene is possibly TRBD1, with 6 bases matching. The nucleotide sequence is TGTGCCACCGCGGACAGCTACACCGGGGAGCTGTTTTTT. This yields the protein CATADSYTGELFF.